This TCR beta chain is from a study of graft-versus-host responses after intestinal transplantation. The table came from immunoSEQ multiplex PCR; TCRdb's copy has only in-frame clones and leaves some out. The repertoire holds about 150,000 clones, with around 90% as singletons. Note on this clone: The antigen is not known.

CDR3 size: 15 residues. V was clipped by 1 base and J by 8 bases, with 14 bases between them. Germline CDR1 reads KGHSH; CDR2 reads LQKENI. The chain has TRBV18 and TRBJ1-4, with unresolved D. This clonotype originated in a human donor who received an intestinal transplant. The starting material was unstimulated CD4+ T cells sorted from spleen or lymph node cells, obtained before intestinal transplant. The CDR3 DNA reads as TGTGCCAGCTCACCACGCCAGCACGAAGGAGAAAAACTGTTTTTT. Translating it yields CASSPRQHEGEKLFF.